This T cell receptor (beta chain) was documented in a study of blood T cell repertoires in COVID-19. Deletions cut 1 base from V and 0 bases from J, with 12 bases between. The CDR3 has 17 amino acids. Germline V gene lookup returns CDR1 MGHDK and CDR2 SYGVNS. As originally analysed: Scientists estimated how many nucleated cells there were by amplifying reference gene primers. Here immunoSEQ multiplex PCR was the method, and the copy in TCRdb shows in-frame clones only, minus some. For V, J and clone size, that table is used; D and trimming come from the DNA. The data hold a few hundred thousand clones, with approximately 80% observed a single time. Adults between about 18 and 95 years of age took part from 24 US areas.

The receptor was isolated from a young man with acute COVID-19. The V call is TRBV25-1, the J call TRBJ1-4; D is undetermined. Sequencing was carried out using PBMCs or T cells enriched from blood (not recorded which). The CDR3 loop is CASSEFGEPSTNEKLFF. As DNA, the CDR3 is TGTGCCAGCAGTGAATTTGGGGAGCCCTCAACTAATGAAAAACTGTTTTTT.